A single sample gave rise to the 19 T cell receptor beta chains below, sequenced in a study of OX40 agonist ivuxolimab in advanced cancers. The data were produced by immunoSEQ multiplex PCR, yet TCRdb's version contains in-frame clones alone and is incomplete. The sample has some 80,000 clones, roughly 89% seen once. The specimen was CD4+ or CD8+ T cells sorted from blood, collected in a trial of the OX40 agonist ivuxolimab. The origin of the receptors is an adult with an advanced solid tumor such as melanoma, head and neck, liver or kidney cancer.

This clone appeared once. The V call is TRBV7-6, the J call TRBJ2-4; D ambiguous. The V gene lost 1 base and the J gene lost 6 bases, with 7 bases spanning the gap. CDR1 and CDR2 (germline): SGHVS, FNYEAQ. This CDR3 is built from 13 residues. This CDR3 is CASSLGTSNIQYF. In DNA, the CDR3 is TGTGCCAGCAGCTTAGGGACCTCAAACATTCAGTACTTC. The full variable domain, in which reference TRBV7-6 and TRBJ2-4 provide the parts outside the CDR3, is GAGVSQSPRYKVTKRGQDVALRCDPISGHVSLYWYRQALGQGPEFLTYFNYEAQQDKSGLPNDRFSAERPEGSISTLTIQRTEQRDSAMYRCASSLGTSNIQYFGAGTRLSVL.

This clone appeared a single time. CDR3 nucleotides: TGTGCCTGGAGTGTACAGGAGGGATCACCCCTCCACTTT. This translates into CAWSVQEGSPLHF. The rearrangement joins TRBV30 to TRBJ1-6; D may be TRBD1 (5 bases). This CDR3 contains 13 residues. CDR1 GTSNPN and CDR2 SVGIG come from the germline V gene (reference sequence). V was trimmed by 0 bases and J by 10 bases, leaving 10 bases between them.

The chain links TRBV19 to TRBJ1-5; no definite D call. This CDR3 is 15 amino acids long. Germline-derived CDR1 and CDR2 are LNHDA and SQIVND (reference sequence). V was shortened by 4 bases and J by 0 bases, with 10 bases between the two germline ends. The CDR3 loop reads CASSSFGNSNQPQHF. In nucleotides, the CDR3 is TGTGCCAGTAGTAGTTTTGGGAATAGCAATCAGCCCCAGCATTTT.

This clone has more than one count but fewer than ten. CDR3: CASSPWAASGTEAFF. The CDR3 region has the DNA TGTGCCAGCTCACCGTGGGCGGCGAGCGGCACTGAAGCTTTCTTT. The chain links TRBV18 to TRBJ1-1; D unresolved. CDR3 length: 15 residues. Deletions cut 3 bases from V and 4 bases from J, with 15 bases between. Germline CDR1 is KGHSH and CDR2 is LQKENI.

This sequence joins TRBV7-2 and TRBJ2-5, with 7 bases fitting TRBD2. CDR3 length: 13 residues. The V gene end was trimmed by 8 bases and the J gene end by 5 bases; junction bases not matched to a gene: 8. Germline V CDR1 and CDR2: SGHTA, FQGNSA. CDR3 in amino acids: CASRREVGETQYF. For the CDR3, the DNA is TGTGCCAGCCGACGGGAGGTGGGGGAGACCCAGTACTTC. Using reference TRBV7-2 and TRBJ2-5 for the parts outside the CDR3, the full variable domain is GAGVSQSPSNKVTEKGKDVELRCDPISGHTALYWYRQSLGQGLEFLIYFQGNSAPDKSGLPSDRFSAERTGGSVSTLTIQRTQQEDSAVYLCASRREVGETQYFGPGTRLLVL.

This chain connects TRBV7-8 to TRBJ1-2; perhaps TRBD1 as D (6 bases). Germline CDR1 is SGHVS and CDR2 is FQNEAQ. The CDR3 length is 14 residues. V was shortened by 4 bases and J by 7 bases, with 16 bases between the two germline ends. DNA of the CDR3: TGTGCCAGCAGCTCCCAGACACCGGACAGTGGCTACACCTTC. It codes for CASSSQTPDSGYTF.

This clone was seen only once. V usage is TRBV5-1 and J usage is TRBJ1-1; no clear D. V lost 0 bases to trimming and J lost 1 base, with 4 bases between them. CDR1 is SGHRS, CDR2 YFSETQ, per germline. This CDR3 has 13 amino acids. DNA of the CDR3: TGCGCCAGCAGCTTGGTCCCGAACACTGAAGCTTTCTTT. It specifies CASSLVPNTEAFF. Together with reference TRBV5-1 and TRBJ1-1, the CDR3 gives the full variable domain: KAGVTQTPRYLIKTRGQQVTLSCSPISGHRSVSWYQQTPGQGLQFLFEYFSETQRNKGNFPGRFSGRQFSNSRSEMNVSTLELGDSALYLCASSLVPNTEAFFGQGTRLTVV.

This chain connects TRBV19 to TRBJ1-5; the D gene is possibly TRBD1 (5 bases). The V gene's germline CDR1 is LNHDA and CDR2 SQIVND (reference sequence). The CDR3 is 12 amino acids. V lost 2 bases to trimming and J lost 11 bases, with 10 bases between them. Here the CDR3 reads CASSIMGGAQHF. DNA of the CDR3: TGTGCCAGTAGTATAATGGGGGGGGCCCAGCATTTT.

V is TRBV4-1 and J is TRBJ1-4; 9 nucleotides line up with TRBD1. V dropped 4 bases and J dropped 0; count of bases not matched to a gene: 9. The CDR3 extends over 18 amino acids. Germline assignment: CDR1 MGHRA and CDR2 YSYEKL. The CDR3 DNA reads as TGCGCCAGCAGCCCCGGGGGGACAGGGACCGCAACTAATGAAAAACTGTTTTTT. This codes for CASSPGGTGTATNEKLFF.

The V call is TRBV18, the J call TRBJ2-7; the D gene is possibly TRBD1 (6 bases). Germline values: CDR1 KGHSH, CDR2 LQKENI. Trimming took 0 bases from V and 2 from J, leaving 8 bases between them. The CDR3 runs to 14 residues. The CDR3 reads CASSPPTGTYEQYF. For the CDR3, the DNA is TGTGCCAGCTCACCACCAACAGGGACCTACGAGCAGTACTTC. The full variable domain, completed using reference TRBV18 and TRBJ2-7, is NAGVMQNPRHLVRRRGQEARLRCSPMKGHSHVYWYRQLPEEGLKFMVYLQKENIIDESGMPKERFSAEFPKEGPSILRIQQVVRGDSAAYFCASSPPTGTYEQYFGPGTRLTVT.

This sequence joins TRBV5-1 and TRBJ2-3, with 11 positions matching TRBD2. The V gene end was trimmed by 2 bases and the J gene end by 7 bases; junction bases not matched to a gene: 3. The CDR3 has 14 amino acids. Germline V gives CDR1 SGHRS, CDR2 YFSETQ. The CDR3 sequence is CASSFSGGEYTQYF. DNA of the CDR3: TGCGCCAGCAGCTTTAGCGGGGGGGAGTATACGCAGTATTTT.

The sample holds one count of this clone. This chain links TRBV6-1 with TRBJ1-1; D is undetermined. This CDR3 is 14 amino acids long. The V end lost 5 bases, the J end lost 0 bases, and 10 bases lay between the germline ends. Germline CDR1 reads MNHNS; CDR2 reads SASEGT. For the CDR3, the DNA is TGTGCCAGCAGTCCTAATACAGTGAACACTGAAGCTTTCTTT. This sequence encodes CASSPNTVNTEAFF.

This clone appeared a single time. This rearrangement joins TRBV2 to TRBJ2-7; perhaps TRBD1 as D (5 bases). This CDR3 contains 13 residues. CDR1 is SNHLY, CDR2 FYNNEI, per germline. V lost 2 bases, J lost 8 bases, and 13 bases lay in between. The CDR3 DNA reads TGTGCCAGCAGTGAATATGGCAGGGAAAAGCAGTACTTC. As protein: CASSEYGREKQYF.

The DNA for the CDR3 is TGCAGCGTTCGGACGGGAGAAACCTACGAGCAGTACTTC. It yields the protein CSVRTGETYEQYF. V gene TRBV29-1 combines with J gene TRBJ2-7, with D possibly being TRBD2 (6 bases). The V and J ends lost 5 bases and 2 bases respectively, with 13 bases between them. Germline V gives CDR1 SQVTM, CDR2 ANQGSEA. This CDR3 is 13 amino acids long.

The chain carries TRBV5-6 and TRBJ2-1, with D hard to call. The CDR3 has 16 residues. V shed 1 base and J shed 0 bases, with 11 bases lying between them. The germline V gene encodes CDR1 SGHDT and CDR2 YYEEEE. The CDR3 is CASSLLFASSYNEQFF. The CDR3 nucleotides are TGTGCCAGCAGCTTGCTATTCGCCAGCTCCTACAATGAGCAGTTCTTC. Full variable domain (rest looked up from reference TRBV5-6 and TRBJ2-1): DAGVTQSPTHLIKTRGQQVTLRCSPKSGHDTVSWYQQALGQGPQFIFQYYEEEERQRGNFPDRFSGHQFPNYSSELNVNALLLGDSALYLCASSLLFASSYNEQFFGPGTRLTVL.

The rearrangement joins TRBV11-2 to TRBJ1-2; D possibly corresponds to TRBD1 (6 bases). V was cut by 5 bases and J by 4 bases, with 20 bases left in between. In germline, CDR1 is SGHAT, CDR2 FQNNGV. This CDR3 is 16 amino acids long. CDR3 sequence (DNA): TGTGCCAGCAGCCAGGGCTCGGGGGGCTATGGCTATGGCTACACCTTC. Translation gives CASSQGSGGYGYGYTF.

The CDR3 DNA is TGTGCCACCAAGGACAGGGCATATAGCAATCAGCCCCAGCATTTT. Protein product: CATKDRAYSNQPQHF. The chain carries TRBV15 and TRBJ1-5; 8 nucleotides align to TRBD1. This CDR3 is 15 amino acids long. Germline loops: CDR1 LNHNV, CDR2 YYDKDF (reference sequence). V shed 7 bases, J shed 0 bases, and the junction held 5 bases outside the gene matches.

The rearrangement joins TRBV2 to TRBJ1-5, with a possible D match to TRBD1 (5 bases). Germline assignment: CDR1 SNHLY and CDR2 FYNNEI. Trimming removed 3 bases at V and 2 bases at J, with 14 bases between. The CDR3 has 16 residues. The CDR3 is CASSEGPRGGNQPQHF. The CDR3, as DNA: TGTGCCAGCAGTGAGGGCCCTCGGGGGGGCAATCAGCCCCAGCATTTT.

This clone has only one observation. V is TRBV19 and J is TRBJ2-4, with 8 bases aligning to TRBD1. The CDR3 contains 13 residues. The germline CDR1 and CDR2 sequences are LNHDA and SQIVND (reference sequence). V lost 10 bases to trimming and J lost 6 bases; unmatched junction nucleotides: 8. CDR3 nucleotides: TGTGCCACGACCCGACAGGGGATAAACATTCAGTACTTC. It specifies CATTRQGINIQYF.